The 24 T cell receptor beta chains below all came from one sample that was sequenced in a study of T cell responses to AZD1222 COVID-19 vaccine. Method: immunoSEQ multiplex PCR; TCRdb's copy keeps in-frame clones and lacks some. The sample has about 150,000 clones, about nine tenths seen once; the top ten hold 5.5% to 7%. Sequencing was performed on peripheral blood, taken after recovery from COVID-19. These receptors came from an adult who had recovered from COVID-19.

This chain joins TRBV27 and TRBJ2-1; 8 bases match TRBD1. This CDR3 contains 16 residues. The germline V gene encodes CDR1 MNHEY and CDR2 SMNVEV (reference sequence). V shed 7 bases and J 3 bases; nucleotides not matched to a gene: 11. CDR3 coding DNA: TGTGCCAGCAACCTACATGGGACAGGCCGCTACAATGAGCAGTTCTTC. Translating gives CASNLHGTGRYNEQFF.

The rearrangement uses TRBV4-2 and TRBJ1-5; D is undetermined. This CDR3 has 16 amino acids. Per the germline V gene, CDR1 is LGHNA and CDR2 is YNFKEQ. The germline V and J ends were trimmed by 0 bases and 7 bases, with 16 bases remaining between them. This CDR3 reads CASSQDWRGGGQPQHF. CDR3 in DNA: TGTGCCAGCAGCCAAGATTGGAGAGGAGGAGGCCAGCCCCAGCATTTT.

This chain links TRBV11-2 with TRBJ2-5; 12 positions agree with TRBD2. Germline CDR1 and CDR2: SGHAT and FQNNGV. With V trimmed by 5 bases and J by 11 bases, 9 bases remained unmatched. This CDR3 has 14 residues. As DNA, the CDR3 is TGTGCCAGCAGCGCCCGGACTAGCGGGGTAACTCAGTACTTC. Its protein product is CASSARTSGVTQYF.

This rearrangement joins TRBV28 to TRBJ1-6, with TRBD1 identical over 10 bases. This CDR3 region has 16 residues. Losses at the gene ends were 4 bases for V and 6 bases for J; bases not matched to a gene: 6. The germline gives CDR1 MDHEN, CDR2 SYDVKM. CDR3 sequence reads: CASSSHRDRGNSPLHF. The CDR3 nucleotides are TGTGCCAGCAGTTCTCACCGGGACAGGGGTAATTCACCCCTCCACTTT.

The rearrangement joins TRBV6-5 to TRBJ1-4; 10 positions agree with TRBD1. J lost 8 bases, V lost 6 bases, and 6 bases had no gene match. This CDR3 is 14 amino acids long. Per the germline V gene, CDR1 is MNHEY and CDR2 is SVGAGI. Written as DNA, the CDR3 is TGTGCCAGCAGGACAGGGGGCCAGCGGGAAAAACTGTTTTTT. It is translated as CASRTGGQREKLFF.

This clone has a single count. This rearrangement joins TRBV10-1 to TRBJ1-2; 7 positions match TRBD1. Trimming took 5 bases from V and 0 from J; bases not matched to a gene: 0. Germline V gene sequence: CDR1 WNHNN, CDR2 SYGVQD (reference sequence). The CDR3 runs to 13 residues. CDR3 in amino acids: CASSQGANYGYTF. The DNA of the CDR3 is TGCGCCAGCAGTCAGGGGGCTAACTATGGCTACACCTTC.

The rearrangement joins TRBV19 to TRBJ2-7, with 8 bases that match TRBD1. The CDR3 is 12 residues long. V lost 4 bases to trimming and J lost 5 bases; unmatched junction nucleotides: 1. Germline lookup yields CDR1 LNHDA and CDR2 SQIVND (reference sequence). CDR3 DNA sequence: TGTGCCAGTAGTAGGACAGGGAACGAGCAGTACTTC. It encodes CASSRTGNEQYF.

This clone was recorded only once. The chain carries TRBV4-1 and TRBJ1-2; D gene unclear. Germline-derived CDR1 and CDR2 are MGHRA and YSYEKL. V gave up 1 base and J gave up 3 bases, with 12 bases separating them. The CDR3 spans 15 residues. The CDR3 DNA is TGCGCCAGCAGCCAAGTAGGTCAGTCAGACTATGGCTACACCTTC. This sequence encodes CASSQVGQSDYGYTF.

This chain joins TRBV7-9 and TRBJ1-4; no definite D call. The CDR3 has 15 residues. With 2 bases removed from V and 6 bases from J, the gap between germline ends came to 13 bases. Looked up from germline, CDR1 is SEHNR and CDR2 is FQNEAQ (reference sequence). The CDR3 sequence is CASSLKARRDEKLFF. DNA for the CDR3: TGTGCCAGCAGCTTAAAGGCGAGACGGGATGAAAAACTGTTTTTT.

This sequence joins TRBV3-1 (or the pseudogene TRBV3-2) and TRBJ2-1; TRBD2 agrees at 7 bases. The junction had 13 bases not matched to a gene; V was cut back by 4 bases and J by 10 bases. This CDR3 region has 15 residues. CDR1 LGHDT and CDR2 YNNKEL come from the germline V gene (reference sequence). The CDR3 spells CASSPLGAGVSEQFF. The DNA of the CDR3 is TGTGCCAGCAGCCCCCTGGGCGCGGGAGTCTCCGAGCAGTTCTTC.

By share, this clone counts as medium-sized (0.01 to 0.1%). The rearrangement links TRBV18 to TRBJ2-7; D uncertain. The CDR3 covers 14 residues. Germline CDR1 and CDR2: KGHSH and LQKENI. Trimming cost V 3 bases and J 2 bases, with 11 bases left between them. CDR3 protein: CASSPTPNTYEQYF. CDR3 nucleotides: TGTGCCAGCTCACCTACACCAAATACCTACGAGCAGTACTTC.

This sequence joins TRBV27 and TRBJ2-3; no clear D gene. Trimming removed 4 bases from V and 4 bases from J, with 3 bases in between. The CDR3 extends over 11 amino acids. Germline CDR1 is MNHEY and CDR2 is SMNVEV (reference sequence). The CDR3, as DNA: TGTGCCAGCAGTTCAGCAGATACGCAGTATTTT. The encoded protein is CASSSADTQYF.

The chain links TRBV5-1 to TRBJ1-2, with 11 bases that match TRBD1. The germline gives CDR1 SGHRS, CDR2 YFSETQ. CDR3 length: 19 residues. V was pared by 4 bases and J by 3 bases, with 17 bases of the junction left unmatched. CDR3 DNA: TGCGCCAGCAGCGCGTTCCGGGACAGGGGGGGCCCGAGGGACTATGGCTACACCTTC. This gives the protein CASSAFRDRGGPRDYGYTF. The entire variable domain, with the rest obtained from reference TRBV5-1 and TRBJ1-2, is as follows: KAGVTQTPRYLIKTRGQQVTLSCSPISGHRSVSWYQQTPGQGLQFLFEYFSETQRNKGNFPGRFSGRQFSNSRSEMNVSTLELGDSALYLCASSAFRDRGGPRDYGYTFGSGTRLTVV.

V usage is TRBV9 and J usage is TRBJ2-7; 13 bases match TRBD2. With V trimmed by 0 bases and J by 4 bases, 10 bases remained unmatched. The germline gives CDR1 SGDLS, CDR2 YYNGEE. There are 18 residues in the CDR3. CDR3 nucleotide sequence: TGTGCCAGCAGCGTAGATACTAGCGGGAGGGCAAGTCCGTACGAGCAGTACTTC. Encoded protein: CASSVDTSGRASPYEQYF.

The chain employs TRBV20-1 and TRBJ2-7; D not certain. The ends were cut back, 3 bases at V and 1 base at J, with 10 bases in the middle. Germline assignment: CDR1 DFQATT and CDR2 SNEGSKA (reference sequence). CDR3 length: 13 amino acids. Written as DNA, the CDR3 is TGCAGTGCTAGTCGGTCCAGGTCCTACGAGCAGTACTTC. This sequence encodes CSASRSRSYEQYF.

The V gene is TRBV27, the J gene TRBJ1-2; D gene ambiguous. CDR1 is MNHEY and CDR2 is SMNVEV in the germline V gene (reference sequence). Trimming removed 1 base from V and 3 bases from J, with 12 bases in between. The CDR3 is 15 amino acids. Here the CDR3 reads CASSLYFEGHYGYTF. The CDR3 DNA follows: TGTGCCAGCAGTTTATATTTCGAGGGCCACTATGGCTACACCTTC.

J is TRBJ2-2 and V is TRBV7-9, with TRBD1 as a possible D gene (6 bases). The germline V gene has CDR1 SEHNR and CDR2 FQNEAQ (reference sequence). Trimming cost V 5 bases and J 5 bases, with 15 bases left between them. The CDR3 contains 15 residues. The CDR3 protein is CASSTPDSPTGELFF. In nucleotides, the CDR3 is TGTGCCAGCAGCACACCGGACAGCCCGACCGGGGAGCTGTTTTTT.

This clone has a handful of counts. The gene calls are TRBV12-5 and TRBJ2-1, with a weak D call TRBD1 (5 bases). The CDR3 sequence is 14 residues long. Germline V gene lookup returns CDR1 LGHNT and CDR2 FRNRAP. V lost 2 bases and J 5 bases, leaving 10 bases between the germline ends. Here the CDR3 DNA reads TGTGCTAGTGGTTTGTGGGGCTACAACAATGAGCAGTTCTTC. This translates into CASGLWGYNNEQFF.

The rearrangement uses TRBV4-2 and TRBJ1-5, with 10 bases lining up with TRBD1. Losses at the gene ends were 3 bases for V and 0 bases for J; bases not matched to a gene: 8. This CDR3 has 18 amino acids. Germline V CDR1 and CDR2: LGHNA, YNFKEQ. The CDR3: CASSHSGTGDYSNQPQHF. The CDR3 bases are TGTGCCAGCAGCCATTCCGGGACAGGGGACTATAGCAATCAGCCCCAGCATTTT.

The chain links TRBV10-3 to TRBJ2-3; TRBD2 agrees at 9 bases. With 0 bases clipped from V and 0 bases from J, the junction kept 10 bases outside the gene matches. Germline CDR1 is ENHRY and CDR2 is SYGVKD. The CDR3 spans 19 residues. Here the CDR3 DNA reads TGTGCCATCAGTGAGTCGCCAGCGGGAGGTTTCTCTAGCACAGATACGCAGTATTTT. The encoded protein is CAISESPAGGFSSTDTQYF.

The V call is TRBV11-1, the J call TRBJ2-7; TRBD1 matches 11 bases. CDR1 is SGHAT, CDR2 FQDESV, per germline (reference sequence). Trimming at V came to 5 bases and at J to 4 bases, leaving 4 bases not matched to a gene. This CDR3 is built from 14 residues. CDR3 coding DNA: TGTGCCAGCAGCAACGGACAGGGGGCATACGAGCAGTACTTC. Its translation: CASSNGQGAYEQYF.

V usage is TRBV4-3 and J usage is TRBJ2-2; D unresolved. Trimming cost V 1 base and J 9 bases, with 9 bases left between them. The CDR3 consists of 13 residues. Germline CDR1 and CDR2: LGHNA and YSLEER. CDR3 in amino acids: CASSQGDVRELFF. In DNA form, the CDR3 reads TGCGCCAGCAGCCAAGGAGATGTCCGGGAGCTGTTTTTT.

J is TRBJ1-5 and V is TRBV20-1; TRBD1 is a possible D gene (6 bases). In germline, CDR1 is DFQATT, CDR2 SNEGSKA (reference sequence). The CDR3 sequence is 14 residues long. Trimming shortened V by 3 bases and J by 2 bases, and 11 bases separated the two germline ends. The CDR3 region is CSASPGAGNQPQHF. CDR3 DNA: TGCAGTGCTAGTCCAGGGGCCGGCAATCAGCCCCAGCATTTT.

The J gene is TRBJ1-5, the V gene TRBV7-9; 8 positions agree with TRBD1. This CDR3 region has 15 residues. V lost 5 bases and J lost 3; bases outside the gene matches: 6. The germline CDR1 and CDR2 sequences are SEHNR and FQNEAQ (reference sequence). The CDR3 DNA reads TGTGCCAGCAGCCCAGGGGGCAGGGCCAATCAGCCCCAGCATTTT. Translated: CASSPGGRANQPQHF.